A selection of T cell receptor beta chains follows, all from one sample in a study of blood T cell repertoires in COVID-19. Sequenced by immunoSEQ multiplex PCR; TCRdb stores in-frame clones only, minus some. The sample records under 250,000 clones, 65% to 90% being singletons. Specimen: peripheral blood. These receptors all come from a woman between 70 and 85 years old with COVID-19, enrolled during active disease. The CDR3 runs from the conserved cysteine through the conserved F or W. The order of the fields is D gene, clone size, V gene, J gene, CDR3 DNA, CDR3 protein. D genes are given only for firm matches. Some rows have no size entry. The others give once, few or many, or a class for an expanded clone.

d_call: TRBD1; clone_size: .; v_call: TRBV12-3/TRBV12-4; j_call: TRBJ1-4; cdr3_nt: TGTGCCAGCAGAGGGACAGGCGAAAAACTGTTTTTT; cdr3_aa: CASRGTGEKLFF
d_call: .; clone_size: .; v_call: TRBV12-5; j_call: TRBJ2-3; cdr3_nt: TGTGCTAGTGGCCCCCCACTGCCGACAGATACGCAGTATTTT; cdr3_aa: CASGPPLPTDTQYF
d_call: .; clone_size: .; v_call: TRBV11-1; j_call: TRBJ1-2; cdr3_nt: TGTGCCAGCAGCATAGGGTCGCGAGGCTACACCTTC; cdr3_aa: CASSIGSRGYTF
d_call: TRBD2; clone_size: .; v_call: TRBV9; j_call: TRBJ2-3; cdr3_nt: TGTGCCAGCAGCGTAGGCGGGAGGGAGACAGATACGCAGTATTTT; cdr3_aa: CASSVGGRETDTQYF
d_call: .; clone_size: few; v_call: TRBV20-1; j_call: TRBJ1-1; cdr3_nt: TGCAGTGTCCTACTGAACACTGAAGCTTTCTTT; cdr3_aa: CSVLLNTEAFF
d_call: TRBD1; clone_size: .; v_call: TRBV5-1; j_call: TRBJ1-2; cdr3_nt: TGCGCCAGCAGCTTGGGACAGGGGGCGCTTTATGGCTACACCTTC; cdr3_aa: CASSLGQGALYGYTF
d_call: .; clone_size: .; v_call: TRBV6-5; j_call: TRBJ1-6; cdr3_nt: TGTGCCAGCAGTTCCAAGTCCGTCGGGAATTCACCCCTCCACTTT; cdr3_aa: CASSSKSVGNSPLHF
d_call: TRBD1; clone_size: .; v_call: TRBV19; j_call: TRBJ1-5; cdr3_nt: TGTGCCAGTAGTATAGCCAGAGCCCTGACCGGGACAGGGGTTGGGGATCAGCCCCAGCATTTT; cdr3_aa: CASSIARALTGTGVGDQPQHF
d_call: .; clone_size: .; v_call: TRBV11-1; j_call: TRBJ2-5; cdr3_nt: TGTGCCAGCAGCTTAGGGGGGCGGGAAGAGACCCAGTACTTC; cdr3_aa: CASSLGGREETQYF
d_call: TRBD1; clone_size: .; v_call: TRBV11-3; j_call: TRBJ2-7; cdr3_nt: TGTGCCAGCAGCTTACAGGGGGACAGCGAGCAGTACTTC; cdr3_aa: CASSLQGDSEQYF
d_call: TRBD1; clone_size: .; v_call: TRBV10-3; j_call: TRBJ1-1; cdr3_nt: TGTGCCATCCGGACGAGGGGACAGGGGGATACTGAAGCTTTCTTT; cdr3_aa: CAIRTRGQGDTEAFF
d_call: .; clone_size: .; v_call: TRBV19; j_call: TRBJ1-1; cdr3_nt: TGTGCCAGTAGTGCGGGTTCGGGCATGAACACTGAAGCTTTCTTT; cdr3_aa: CASSAGSGMNTEAFF
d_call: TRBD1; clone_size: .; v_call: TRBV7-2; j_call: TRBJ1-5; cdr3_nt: TGTGCCAGCAGCTTATTGGGACAGGGGTATCAGCCCCAGCATTTT; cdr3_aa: CASSLLGQGYQPQHF
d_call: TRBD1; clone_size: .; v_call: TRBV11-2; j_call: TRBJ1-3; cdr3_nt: TGTGCCAGCAGCCCGCGACAGGGACCGGGCTCTGGAAACACCATATATTTT; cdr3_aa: CASSPRQGPGSGNTIYF
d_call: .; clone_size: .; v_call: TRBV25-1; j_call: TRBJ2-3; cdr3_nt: TGTGCCAGCAGTGTCGGAGATACGCAGTATTTT; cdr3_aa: CASSVGDTQYF
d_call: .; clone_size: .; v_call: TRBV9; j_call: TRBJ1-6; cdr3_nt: TGTGCCAGCAGCGTAGATACAGGGTATAATTCACCCCTCCACTTT; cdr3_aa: CASSVDTGYNSPLHF
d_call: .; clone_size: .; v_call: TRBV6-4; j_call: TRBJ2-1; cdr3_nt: TGTGCCAGCAGTGACTCGGTAGGGGGGGCCTACAATGAGCAGTTCTTC; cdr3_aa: CASSDSVGGAYNEQFF
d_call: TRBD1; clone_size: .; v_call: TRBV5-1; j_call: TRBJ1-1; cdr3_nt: TGCGCCAGCAGCTTACGTTACAGGGGGGGATATGCTGAAGCTTTCTTT; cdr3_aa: CASSLRYRGGYAEAFF
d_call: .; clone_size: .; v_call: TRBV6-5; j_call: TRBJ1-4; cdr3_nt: TGTGCCAGCAGGGGTTTCGCAGGGGTCCATGAAAAACTGTTTTTT; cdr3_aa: CASRGFAGVHEKLFF
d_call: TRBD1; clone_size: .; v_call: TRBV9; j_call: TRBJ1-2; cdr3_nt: TGTGCCAGCAGCGTGACGGGACAGGCCTTTAGTGGCTACACCTTC; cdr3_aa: CASSVTGQAFSGYTF
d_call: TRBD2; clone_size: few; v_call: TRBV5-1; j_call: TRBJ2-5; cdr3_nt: TGCGCCAGCAGCTTGGAGGTAGCGGGGGGCCCCCAGTACTTC; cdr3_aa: CASSLEVAGGPQYF
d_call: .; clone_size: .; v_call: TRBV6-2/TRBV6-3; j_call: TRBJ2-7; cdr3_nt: TGTGCCAGCAGTAACCCACTCCGCGGCTACGAGCAGTACTTC; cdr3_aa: CASSNPLRGYEQYF
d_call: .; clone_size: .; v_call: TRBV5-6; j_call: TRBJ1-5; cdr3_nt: TGTGCCAGCAGCACGCTTACCGAGGGCCACAATCAGCCCCAGCATTTT; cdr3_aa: CASSTLTEGHNQPQHF
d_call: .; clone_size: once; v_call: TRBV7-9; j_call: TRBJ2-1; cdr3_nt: TGTGCCAGCAGCCTTAGCTCCTACAATGAGCAGTTCTTC; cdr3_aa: CASSLSSYNEQFF
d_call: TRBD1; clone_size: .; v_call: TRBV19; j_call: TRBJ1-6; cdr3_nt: TGTGCCAGTAGTACGGGGACAGCCTTGATAGATCCCCTCCACTTT; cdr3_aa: CASSTGTALIDPLHF
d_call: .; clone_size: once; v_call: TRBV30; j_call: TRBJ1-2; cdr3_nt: TGTGCCTGGAGCCGTCTTAACTATGGCTACACCTTC; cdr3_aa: CAWSRLNYGYTF
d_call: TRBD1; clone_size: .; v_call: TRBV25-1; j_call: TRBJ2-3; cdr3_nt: TGTGCCAGCAGTGACGCACAGACAGGGACCACAGATACGCAGTATTTT; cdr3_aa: CASSDAQTGTTDTQYF
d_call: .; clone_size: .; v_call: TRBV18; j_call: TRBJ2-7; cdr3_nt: TGTGCCAGCTCACCACAGACGGCCGGGGGCTACGAGCAGTACTTC; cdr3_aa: CASSPQTAGGYEQYF
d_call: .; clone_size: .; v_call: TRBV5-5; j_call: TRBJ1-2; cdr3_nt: TGTGCCAGCAGCTGGACTAAGGATGGCTACACCTTC; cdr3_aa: CASSWTKDGYTF
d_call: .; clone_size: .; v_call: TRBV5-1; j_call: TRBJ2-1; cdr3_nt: TGCGCCAGCAGCTCCCCTTATGAGGGCTCCAATGAGCAGTTCTTC; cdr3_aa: CASSSPYEGSNEQFF
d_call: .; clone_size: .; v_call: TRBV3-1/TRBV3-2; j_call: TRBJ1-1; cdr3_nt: TGTGCCAGCAGAAACAGGGCCGGGGACACTGAAGCTTTCTTT; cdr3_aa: CASRNRAGDTEAFF